The T cell receptor beta chain under discussion was sequenced for a study of OX40 agonist ivuxolimab in advanced cancers. As for the study in general: Three patients showed partial responses: one hepatocellular carcinoma and two cutaneous melanoma cases. Findings of the study overall: The study observed clonal expansion of CD4+ and CD8+ blood T cells by week 6 at 0.1 to 3.0 mg/kg.

The germline V gene has CDR1 MNHNY and CDR2 SVGAGI (reference sequence). The CDR3 covers 13 residues. V was cut by 5 bases and J by 1 base, with 8 bases left in between. The data were produced by immunoSEQ multiplex PCR, yet TCRdb's version contains in-frame clones alone and is incomplete. The sample has around 77,000 clones; around 82% are singletons. The timepoints at which blood was sampled were baseline, cycle 4 day 1, and cycle 7 day 1. In regard to this clone: Its antigen is still unknown.

The J gene is TRBJ1-1, the V gene TRBV6-6; D is ambiguous. Sequenced here: CD4+ or CD8+ T cells sorted from blood, sampled in a trial of the OX40 agonist ivuxolimab. This TCR was sampled from an adult with an advanced solid tumor such as melanoma, head and neck, liver or kidney cancer. The CDR3 spells CASSLVTNTEAFF. CDR3 DNA: TGTGCCAGCAGTCTCGTTACGAACACTGAAGCTTTCTTT.